These 26 T cell receptor beta chains came from one sample sequenced in a study of technical replicates of blood from a handful of donors. TCRdb's copy holds only in-frame clones and misses some; the assay was immunoSEQ multiplex PCR. Among 99,000 or so clones, 95% were seen once, and the ten largest hold about 0.19%. The sequenced sample consisted of T cells isolated from PBMCs. Receptors originate from a human donor in good health.

V is TRBV7-9 and J is TRBJ1-2, with 7 bases matching TRBD1. Unmatched junction bases numbered 6, after V lost 5 bases and J lost 6 bases. Germline values: CDR1 SEHNR, CDR2 FQNEAQ (reference sequence). This CDR3 contains 13 residues. The CDR3 loop is CASSLDRLDGYTF. The CDR3, as DNA: TGTGCCAGCAGCCTGGACAGGCTAGATGGCTACACCTTC.

The V gene is TRBV10-3, the J gene TRBJ1-6; no clear D gene. CDR3 size: 16 residues. Trimming cost V 2 bases and J 0 bases, with 8 bases left between them. Germline-derived CDR1 and CDR2 are ENHRY and SYGVKD. The CDR3 reads CAISEMESSYNSPLHF. DNA for the CDR3: TGTGCCATCAGTGAGATGGAGAGCTCCTATAATTCACCCCTCCACTTT.

The genes are TRBV6-6 and TRBJ1-2, with 8 bases aligning to TRBD1. The CDR3 length is 14 residues. Germline V gene data show CDR1 as MNHNY and CDR2 as SVGAGI (reference sequence). V shed 6 bases and J 6 bases; nucleotides not matched to a gene: 9. This CDR3 reads CASSRATGANGYTF. The CDR3 DNA sequence: TGTGCCAGCAGCCGTGCGACAGGGGCAAATGGCTACACCTTC.

V gene TRBV5-1 combines with J gene TRBJ2-3; the D gene is possibly TRBD1 (5 bases). Germline values: CDR1 SGHRS, CDR2 YFSETQ. The CDR3 length is 15 residues. V gave up 2 bases and J gave up 0 bases, with 10 bases separating them. The DNA of the CDR3 is TGCGCCAGCAGCTTCCAGGGCCGCAGCACAGATACGCAGTATTTT. Translated, it gives CASSFQGRSTDTQYF.

V is TRBV11-2 and J is TRBJ2-1, with D perhaps TRBD1 (6 bases). This CDR3 contains 14 residues. The germline V gene encodes CDR1 SGHAT and CDR2 FQNNGV. Trimming cost V 4 bases and J 10 bases, with 17 bases left between them. In DNA form, the CDR3 reads TGTGCCAGCAGCTCACTTCCCGGGACACCAGAGCAGTTCTTC. Protein: CASSSLPGTPEQFF. Using reference TRBV11-2 and TRBJ2-1 for the parts outside the CDR3, the full variable domain is EAGVAQSPRYKIIEKRQSVAFWCNPISGHATLYWYQQILGQGPKLLIQFQNNGVVDDSQLPKDRFSAERLKGVDSTLKIQPAKLEDSAVYLCASSSLPGTPEQFFGPGTRLTVL.

This CDR3 reads CASSEGKRGVSYNEQFF. CDR3 coding DNA: TGCGCCAGCAGTGAAGGGAAGCGGGGGGTCTCCTACAATGAGCAGTTCTTC. The gene calls are TRBV10-1 and TRBJ2-1; 9 bases match TRBD2. The CDR3 runs 17 residues. CDR1 and CDR2 (germline): WNHNN, SYGVQD (reference sequence). V lost 3 bases, J lost 0 bases, and 6 bases stayed unmatched.

This chain connects TRBV4-1 to TRBJ1-2, with unresolved D. Trimming stripped 0 bases from V and 4 bases from J, with 18 bases between. This CDR3 is built from 17 residues. Germline V gives CDR1 MGHRA, CDR2 YSYEKL. The CDR3 DNA is TGCGCCAGCAGCCAAGAAGAGCCGCGGTCACGGGTCTATGGCTACACCTTC. Translated: CASSQEEPRSRVYGYTF.

The V call is TRBV29-1, the J call TRBJ1-1, with 9 bases aligning to TRBD1. Germline V CDR1 and CDR2: SQVTM, ANQGSEA. This CDR3 is built from 14 residues. The trim removed 8 bases at V and 2 bases at J, leaving 9 bases unmatched. DNA for the CDR3: TGCAGCATGGGACAGGGAAGCCCTAACACTGAAGCTTTCTTT. Amino acid sequence: CSMGQGSPNTEAFF.

The chain carries TRBV7-6 and TRBJ1-1; perhaps TRBD1 as D (5 bases). This CDR3 has 13 residues. The V end was cut by 3 bases, the J end by 6 bases, with 11 bases between. Germline CDR1 SGHVS, CDR2 FNYEAQ. CDR3 loop: CASSLYEGAEAFF. DNA for the CDR3: TGTGCCAGCAGCTTGTACGAAGGGGCTGAAGCTTTCTTT.

The chain has TRBV15 and TRBJ2-5, with TRBD2 identical over 7 bases. This CDR3 has 18 amino acids. Trimming at V came to 1 base and at J to 4 bases, leaving 15 bases not matched to a gene. Per germline, CDR1 LNHNV and CDR2 YYDKDF (reference sequence). CDR3 DNA: TGTGCCACCAGCAGAGGTTTCCTAGCCGGGACTACCGGAGAGACCCAGTACTTC. Amino acids: CATSRGFLAGTTGETQYF.

J is TRBJ1-5 and V is TRBV9; 8 nucleotides match TRBD1. The CDR3 has 14 amino acids. Trimming cost V 5 bases and J 4 bases; bases outside gene matches: 5. In germline, CDR1 is SGDLS, CDR2 YYNGEE. The CDR3 coding sequence is TGTGCCAGCAGTAGACAGGGGTTGAATCAGCCCCAGCATTTT. It specifies CASSRQGLNQPQHF. The variable domain in full, with the rest retrieved from reference TRBV9 and TRBJ1-5, is DSGVTQTPKHLITATGQRVTLRCSPRSGDLSVYWYQQSLDQGLQFLIQYYNGEERAKGNILERFSAQQFPDLHSELNLSSLELGDSALYFCASSRQGLNQPQHFGDGTRLSIL.

The table lists this clone with a count of one. The V gene is TRBV11-2, the J gene TRBJ2-7; 7 nucleotides align to TRBD1. Germline CDR1 and CDR2: SGHAT and FQNNGV. This CDR3 contains 14 residues. The V gene end was trimmed by 4 bases and the J gene end by 1 base; junction bases not matched to a gene: 4. CDR3 residues: CASSSHRGSYEQYF. The CDR3 nucleotides are TGTGCCAGCAGCTCCCACAGGGGATCCTACGAGCAGTACTTC.

This clone was detected only once. V gene TRBV30 combines with J gene TRBJ1-5; a possible D gene is TRBD1 (6 bases). Trimming shortened V by 3 bases and J by 7 bases, and 10 bases separated the two germline ends. The germline V gene has CDR1 GTSNPN and CDR2 SVGIG (reference sequence). The CDR3 extends over 12 amino acids. Here the CDR3 DNA reads TGTGCCTGGAGACAGGGATACCAGCCCCAGCATTTT. Protein sequence: CAWRQGYQPQHF.

The table lists this clone with a count of one. This chain links TRBV14 with TRBJ2-1; 8 bases align to TRBD2. Germline trimming cut 5 bases from V and 3 bases from J; bases unmatched to any gene: 6. The length of the CDR3 is 15 residues. Germline lookup yields CDR1 SGHDN and CDR2 FVKESK. CDR3: CASSFPGLVYNEQFF. DNA for the CDR3: TGTGCCAGCAGCTTCCCGGGACTAGTCTACAATGAGCAGTTCTTC.

This sequence joins TRBV5-1 and TRBJ2-3; TRBD2 aligns across 8 bases. CDR1 is SGHRS, CDR2 YFSETQ, per germline. The CDR3 covers 17 residues. J gave up 1 base and V 2 bases, and 9 bases lay outside the gene matches. CDR3 region: CASSFTTAGDGTDTQYF. The CDR3 DNA follows: TGCGCCAGCAGCTTTACGACAGCGGGGGACGGCACAGATACGCAGTATTTT.

The rearrangement links TRBV7-3 to TRBJ2-3; 7 bases match TRBD2. The trim removed 2 bases at V and 0 bases at J, leaving 2 bases unmatched. This CDR3 contains 15 residues. In germline, CDR1 is SGHTA, CDR2 FQGTGA. The CDR3 DNA follows: TGTGCCAGCAGCTTATCTAGCGGAAGCACAGATACGCAGTATTTT. Translated, it gives CASSLSSGSTDTQYF.

The V call is TRBV11-3, the J call TRBJ2-6; maybe TRBD1 (5 bases). Trimming cost V 1 base and J 4 bases, with 14 bases left between them. Germline loops: CDR1 SGHNT, CDR2 YENEEA. CDR3 length: 17 residues. CDR3: CASSLGQGSTGANVLTF. The CDR3 nucleotides read TGTGCCAGCAGCTTAGGTCAGGGAAGCACCGGGGCCAACGTCCTGACTTTC.

This clone was counted once. V and J are TRBV18 and TRBJ2-3, with D unclear. The CDR3 runs 13 residues. V dropped 4 bases and J dropped 1 base, with 6 bases sitting between them. Germline CDR1 reads KGHSH; CDR2 reads LQKENI. DNA of the CDR3: TGTGCCAGCTCACAAGTAGGCACAGATACGCAGTATTTT. It encodes CASSQVGTDTQYF.

The chain combines TRBV2 with TRBJ2-1; 7 nucleotides agree with TRBD2. The CDR3 is 13 amino acids. Trimming cost V 6 bases and J 7 bases; bases outside gene matches: 6. CDR1 and CDR2 (germline): SNHLY, FYNNEI. Here the CDR3 reads CASSRDYLNEQFF. Here the CDR3 DNA reads TGTGCCAGCAGCCGGGACTATTTGAATGAGCAGTTCTTC.

V usage is TRBV5-1 and J usage is TRBJ2-7, with D unresolved. V dropped 0 bases and J dropped 6 bases, with 10 bases sitting between them. Looked up from germline, CDR1 is SGHRS and CDR2 is YFSETQ. The CDR3 contains 13 residues. In DNA, the CDR3 is TGCGCCAGCAGCTTGGACCCCCTCGGCGAGCAGTACTTC. Amino acids: CASSLDPLGEQYF.

This clone is a singleton in its sample. This chain links TRBV6-5 with TRBJ2-5; D is possibly TRBD1 (6 bases). The CDR3 runs to 12 residues. Trimming left V 2 bases short and J 13 bases short, with 14 bases between. Germline V gives CDR1 MNHEY, CDR2 SVGAGI. The CDR3 nucleotides are TGTGCCAGCAGTTACCATGGGGGCGGACTGTACTTC. Translating gives CASSYHGGGLYF.

This chain joins TRBV30 and TRBJ2-5, with TRBD1 matching 7 bases. Germline CDR1 is GTSNPN and CDR2 is SVGIG (reference sequence). The CDR3 extends over 14 amino acids. V lost 5 bases, J lost 2 bases, and 8 bases stayed unmatched. DNA of the CDR3: TGTGCCTGGTACTACCCGGGACAGCAAGAGACCCAGTACTTC. This translates into CAWYYPGQQETQYF.

The chain links TRBV2 to TRBJ2-1; 11 positions agree with TRBD2. The CDR3 is 13 amino acids. The germline gives CDR1 SNHLY, CDR2 FYNNEI. After removal of 7 bases from V and 6 bases from J, the junction contained 2 bases not matched to a gene. The CDR3 loop reads CASKTSGSNEQFF. CDR3 DNA sequence: TGTGCCAGCAAAACTAGCGGGAGCAATGAGCAGTTCTTC.

Comments on this clone: At one end the junction does not follow the germline gene, possibly because of a read error. CDR3 protein: CACGQGYNEQFF. CDR3 nucleotides: TGCGCCTGTGGACAGGGATACAATGAGCAGTTCTTC. The chain uses TRBV15 and TRBJ2-1; 8 nucleotides match TRBD1. The V gene's germline CDR1 is LNHNV and CDR2 YYDKDF (reference sequence). The CDR3 loop spans 12 amino acids.

The chain employs TRBV4-2 and TRBJ2-3; TRBD2 matches at 7 bases. V trimming: 7 bases; J trimming: 2 bases; junction bases outside the gene matches: 9. The CDR3 is made up of 15 amino acids. CDR1 LGHNA and CDR2 YNFKEQ come from the germline V gene. The CDR3 region is CASTGPAGDTDTQYF. The CDR3 nucleotides are TGTGCCAGCACAGGCCCGGCGGGGGACACAGATACGCAGTATTTT.

This clone was counted once. The chain carries TRBV29-1 and TRBJ2-5; maybe TRBD2 (7 bases). Germline V gene data show CDR1 as SQVTM and CDR2 as ANQGSEA. This CDR3 contains 13 residues. Trimming left V 4 bases short and J 4 bases short, with 13 bases between. The CDR3, as DNA: TGCAGCGTTGGGGGGGGGCATCGAGAGACCCAGTACTTC. Translation: CSVGGGHRETQYF.